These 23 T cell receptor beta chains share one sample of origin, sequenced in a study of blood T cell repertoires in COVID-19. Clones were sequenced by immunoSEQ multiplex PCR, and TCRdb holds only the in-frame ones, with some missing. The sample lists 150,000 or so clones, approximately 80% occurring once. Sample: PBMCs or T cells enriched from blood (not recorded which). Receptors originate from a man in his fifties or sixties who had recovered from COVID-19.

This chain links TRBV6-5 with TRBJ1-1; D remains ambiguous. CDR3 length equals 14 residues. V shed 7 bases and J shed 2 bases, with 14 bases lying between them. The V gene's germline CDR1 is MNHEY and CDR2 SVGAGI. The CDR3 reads CASIRPGANTEAFF. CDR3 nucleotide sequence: TGTGCCAGCATCCGACCGGGAGCCAACACTGAAGCTTTCTTT.

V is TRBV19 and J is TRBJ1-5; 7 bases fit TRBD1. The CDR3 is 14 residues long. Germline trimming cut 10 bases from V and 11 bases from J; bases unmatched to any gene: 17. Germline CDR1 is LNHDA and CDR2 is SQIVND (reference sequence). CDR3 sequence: CATSDRDGRSAQHF. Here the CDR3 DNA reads TGTGCCACCTCTGACAGGGACGGCCGATCAGCCCAGCATTTT.

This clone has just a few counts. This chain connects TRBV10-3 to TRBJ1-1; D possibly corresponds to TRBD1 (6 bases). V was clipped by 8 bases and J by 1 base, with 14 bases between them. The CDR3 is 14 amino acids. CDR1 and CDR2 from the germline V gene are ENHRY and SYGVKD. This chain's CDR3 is CAIRLGGANTEAFF. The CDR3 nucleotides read TGTGCCATCCGGTTGGGGGGGGCGAACACTGAAGCTTTCTTT.

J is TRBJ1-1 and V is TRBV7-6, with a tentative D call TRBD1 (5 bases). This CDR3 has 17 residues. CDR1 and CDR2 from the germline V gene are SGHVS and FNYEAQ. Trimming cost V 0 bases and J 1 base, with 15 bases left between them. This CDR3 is CASSLAAVQGRNTEAFF. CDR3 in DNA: TGTGCCAGCAGCTTAGCCGCAGTTCAGGGTAGGAACACTGAAGCTTTCTTT.

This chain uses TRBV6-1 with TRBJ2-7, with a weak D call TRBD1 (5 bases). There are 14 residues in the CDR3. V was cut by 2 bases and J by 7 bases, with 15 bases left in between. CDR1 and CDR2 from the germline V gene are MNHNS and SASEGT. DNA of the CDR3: TGTGCCAGCAGTGAAATTATGGGGCTGGAGGAGCAGTACTTC. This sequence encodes CASSEIMGLEEQYF.

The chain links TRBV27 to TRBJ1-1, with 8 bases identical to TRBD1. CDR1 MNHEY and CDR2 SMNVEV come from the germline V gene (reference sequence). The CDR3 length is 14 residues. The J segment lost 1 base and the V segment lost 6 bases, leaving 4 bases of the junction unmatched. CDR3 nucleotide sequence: TGTGCCAGCAGGTCCGGGACAGGGAACACTGAAGCTTTCTTT. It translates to CASRSGTGNTEAFF.

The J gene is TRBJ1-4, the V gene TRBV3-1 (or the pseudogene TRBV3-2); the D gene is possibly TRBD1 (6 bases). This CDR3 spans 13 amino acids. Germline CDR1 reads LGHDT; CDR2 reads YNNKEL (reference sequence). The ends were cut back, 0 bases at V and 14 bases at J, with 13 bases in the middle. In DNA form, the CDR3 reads TGTGCCAGCAGCCAAGACGGCGGACAGCTCCTGTTTTTT. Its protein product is CASSQDGGQLLFF.

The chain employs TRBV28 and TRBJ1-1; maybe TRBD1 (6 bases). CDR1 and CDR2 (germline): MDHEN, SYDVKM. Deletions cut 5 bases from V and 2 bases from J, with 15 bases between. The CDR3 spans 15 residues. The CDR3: CASSPPGTLNTEAFF. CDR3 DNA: TGTGCCAGCAGTCCCCCCGGGACACTTAACACTGAAGCTTTCTTT. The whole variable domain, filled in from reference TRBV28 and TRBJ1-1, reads DVKVTQSSRYLVKRTGEKVFLECVQDMDHENMFWYRQDPGLGLRLIYFSYDVKMKEKGDIPEGYSVSREKKERFSLILESASTNQTSMYLCASSPPGTLNTEAFFGQGTRLTVV.

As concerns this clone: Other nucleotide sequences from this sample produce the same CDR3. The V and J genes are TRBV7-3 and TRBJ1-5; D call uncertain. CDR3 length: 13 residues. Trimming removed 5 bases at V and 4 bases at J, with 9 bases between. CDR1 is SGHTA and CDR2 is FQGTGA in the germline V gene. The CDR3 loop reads CASSLTGNQPQHF. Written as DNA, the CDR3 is TGTGCCAGCAGCCTGACGGGGAATCAGCCCCAGCATTTT.

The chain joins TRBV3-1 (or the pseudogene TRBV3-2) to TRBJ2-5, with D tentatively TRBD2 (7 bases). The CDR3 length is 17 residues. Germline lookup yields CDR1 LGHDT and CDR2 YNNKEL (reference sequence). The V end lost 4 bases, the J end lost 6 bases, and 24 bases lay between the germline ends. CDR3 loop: CASSPQIELWGGQTQYF. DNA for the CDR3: TGTGCCAGCAGCCCTCAAATCGAACTTTGGGGGGGGCAGACCCAGTACTTC.

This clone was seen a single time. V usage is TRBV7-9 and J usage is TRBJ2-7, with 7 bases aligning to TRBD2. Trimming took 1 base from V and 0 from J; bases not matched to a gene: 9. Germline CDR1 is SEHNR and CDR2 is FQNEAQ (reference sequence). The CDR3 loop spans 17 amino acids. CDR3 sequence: CASSLVLAVGYSYEQYF. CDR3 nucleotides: TGTGCCAGCAGCTTAGTCCTAGCGGTAGGCTACTCCTACGAGCAGTACTTC.

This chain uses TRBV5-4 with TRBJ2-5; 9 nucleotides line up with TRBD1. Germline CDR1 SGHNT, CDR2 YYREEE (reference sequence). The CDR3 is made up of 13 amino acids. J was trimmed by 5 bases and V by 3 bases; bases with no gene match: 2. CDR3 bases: TGTGCCAGCAGCTCCGGACAGGGGGAGACCCAGTACTTC. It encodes CASSSGQGETQYF.

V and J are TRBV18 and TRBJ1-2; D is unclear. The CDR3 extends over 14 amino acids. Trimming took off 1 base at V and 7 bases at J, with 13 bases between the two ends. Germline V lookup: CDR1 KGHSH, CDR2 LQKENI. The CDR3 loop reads CASSPRAGTSGYTF. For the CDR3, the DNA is TGTGCCAGCTCACCACGGGCGGGAACGTCTGGCTACACCTTC.

The CDR3 region is CSVEGDREDYTF. The DNA for the CDR3 is TGCAGCGTTGAGGGGGACAGGGAAGACTACACCTTC. The chain links TRBV29-1 to TRBJ1-2; TRBD1 aligns across 9 bases. The CDR3 is made up of 12 amino acids. With 3 bases clipped from V and 10 bases from J, the junction kept 6 bases outside the gene matches. CDR1 is SQVTM and CDR2 is ANQGSEA in the germline V gene. The full variable domain, rest sourced from reference TRBV29-1 and TRBJ1-2, is SAVISQKPSRDICQRGTSLTIQCQVDSQVTMMFWYRQQPGQSLTLIATANQGSEATYESGFVIDKFPISRPNLTFSTLTVSNMSPEDSSIYLCSVEGDREDYTFGSGTRLTVV.

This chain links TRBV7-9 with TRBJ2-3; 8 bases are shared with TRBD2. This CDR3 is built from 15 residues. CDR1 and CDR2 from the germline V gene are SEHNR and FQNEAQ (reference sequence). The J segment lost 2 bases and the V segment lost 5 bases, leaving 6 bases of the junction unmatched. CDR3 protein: CASSVLRGATDTQYF. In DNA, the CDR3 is TGTGCCAGCAGCGTCTTGCGGGGGGCCACAGATACGCAGTATTTT.

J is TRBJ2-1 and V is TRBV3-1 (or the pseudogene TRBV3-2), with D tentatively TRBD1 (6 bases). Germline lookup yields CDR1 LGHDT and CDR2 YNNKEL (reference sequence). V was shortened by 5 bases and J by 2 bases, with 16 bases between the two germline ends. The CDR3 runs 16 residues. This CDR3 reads CASSSVRDTTYNEQFF. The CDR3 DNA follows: TGTGCCAGCAGCTCCGTTAGGGACACCACCTACAATGAGCAGTTCTTC.

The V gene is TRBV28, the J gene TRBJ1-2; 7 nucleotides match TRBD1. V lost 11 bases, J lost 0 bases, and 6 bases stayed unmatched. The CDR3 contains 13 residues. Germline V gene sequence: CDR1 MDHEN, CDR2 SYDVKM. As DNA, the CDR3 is TGTGCCTGCATGGGACAGACTAACTATGGCTACACCTTC. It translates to CACMGQTNYGYTF.

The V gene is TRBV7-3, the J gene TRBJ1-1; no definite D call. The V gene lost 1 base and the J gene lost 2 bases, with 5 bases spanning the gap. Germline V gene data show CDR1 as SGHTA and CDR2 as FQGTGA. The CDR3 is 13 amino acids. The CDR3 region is CASSLNRNTEAFF. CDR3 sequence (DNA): TGTGCCAGCAGCTTAAACAGAAACACTGAAGCTTTCTTT.

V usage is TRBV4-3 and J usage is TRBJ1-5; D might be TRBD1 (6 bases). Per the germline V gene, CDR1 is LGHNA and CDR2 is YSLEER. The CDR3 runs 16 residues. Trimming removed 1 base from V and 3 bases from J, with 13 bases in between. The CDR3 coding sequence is TGCGCCAGCAGCCAAGGGGGGGGACAAACCAATCAGCCCCAGCATTTT. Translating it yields CASSQGGGQTNQPQHF.

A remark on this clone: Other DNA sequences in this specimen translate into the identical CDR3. This chain's CDR3 is CASSPRGGGSQPQHF. The CDR3 DNA reads as TGTGCCAGCAGCCCGCGTGGCGGGGGCTCTCAGCCCCAGCATTTT. The chain links TRBV7-9 to TRBJ1-5; perhaps TRBD1 as D (6 bases). The CDR3 is made up of 15 amino acids. V was clipped by 5 bases and J by 6 bases, with 17 bases between them. The germline gives CDR1 SEHNR, CDR2 FQNEAQ (reference sequence). The whole variable domain, remainder taken from reference TRBV7-9 and TRBJ1-5, is DTGVSQNPRHKITKRGQNVTFRCDPISEHNRLYWYRQTLGQGPEFLTYFQNEAQLEKSRLLSDRFSAERPKGSFSTLEIQRTEQGDSAMYLCASSPRGGGSQPQHFGDGTRLSIL.

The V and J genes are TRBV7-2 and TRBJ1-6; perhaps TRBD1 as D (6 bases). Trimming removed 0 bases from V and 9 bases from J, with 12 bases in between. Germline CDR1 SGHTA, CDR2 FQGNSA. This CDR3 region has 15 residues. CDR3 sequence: CASSLASHRVSPLHF. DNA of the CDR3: TGTGCCAGCAGCTTAGCTTCCCACAGGGTTTCACCCCTCCACTTT.

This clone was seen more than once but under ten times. CDR3 bases: TGTGCCAGCAGCTTGCTTTCGGGGGCTGGAAACACCATATATTTT. Its translation is CASSLLSGAGNTIYF. The genes are TRBV11-1 and TRBJ1-3; maybe TRBD1 (5 bases). Per germline, CDR1 SGHAT and CDR2 FQDESV (reference sequence). This CDR3 contains 15 residues. The V and J ends lost 3 bases and 2 bases respectively, with 11 bases between them.

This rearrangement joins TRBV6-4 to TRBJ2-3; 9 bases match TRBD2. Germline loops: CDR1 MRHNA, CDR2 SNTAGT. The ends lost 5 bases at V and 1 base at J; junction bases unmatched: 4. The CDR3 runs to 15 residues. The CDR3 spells CASSISGGRTDTQYF. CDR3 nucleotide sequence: TGTGCCAGCAGTATTAGCGGGGGACGCACAGATACGCAGTATTTT.